This T cell receptor (beta chain) was obtained from a study of blood T cell repertoires in COVID-19. Study-level information: Acute-phase and convalescent COVID-19 samples originated in the United States, Italy and Spain.

There are 14 residues in the CDR3. Trimming took 5 bases from V and 4 from J, leaving 13 bases between them. Germline CDR1 reads LGHNA; CDR2 reads YNFKEQ. Methods used by the authors: Reference gene primers were amplified, and this amplification served to estimate nucleated cell counts. Clones were read by immunoSEQ multiplex PCR, and TCRdb kept only the in-frame ones, dropping some. Clonal size and the V and J genes are those of that table, whereas D and trimming came from the DNA. The sample consists of about 160,000 clones, around 80% of them appearing once. Sequenced sample: peripheral blood. The receptor's source is a woman at least 80 years old with acute or convalescent COVID-19. This chain links TRBV4-2 with TRBJ2-3; maybe TRBD2 (6 bases). CDR3 protein: CASSAPGAADTQYF. Here the CDR3 DNA reads TGTGCCAGCAGCGCGCCGGGAGCGGCAGATACGCAGTATTTT.